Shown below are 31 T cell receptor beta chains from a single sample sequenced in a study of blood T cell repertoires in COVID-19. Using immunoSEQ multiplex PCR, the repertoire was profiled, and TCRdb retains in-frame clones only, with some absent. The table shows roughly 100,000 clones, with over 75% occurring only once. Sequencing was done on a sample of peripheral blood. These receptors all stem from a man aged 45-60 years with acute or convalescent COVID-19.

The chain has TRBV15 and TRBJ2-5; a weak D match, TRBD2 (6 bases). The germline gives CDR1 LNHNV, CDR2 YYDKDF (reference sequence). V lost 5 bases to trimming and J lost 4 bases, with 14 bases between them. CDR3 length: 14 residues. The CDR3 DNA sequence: TGTGCCACCAGCTTCAGGGCTAGCGTAGAGACCCAGTACTTC. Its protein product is CATSFRASVETQYF.

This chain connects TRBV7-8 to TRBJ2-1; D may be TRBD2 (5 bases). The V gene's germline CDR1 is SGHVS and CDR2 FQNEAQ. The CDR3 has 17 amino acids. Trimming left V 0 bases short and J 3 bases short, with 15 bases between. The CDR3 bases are TGTGCCAGCAGCTTAGCGCGGGTAAGCGGAAACTACAATGAGCAGTTCTTC. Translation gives CASSLARVSGNYNEQFF.

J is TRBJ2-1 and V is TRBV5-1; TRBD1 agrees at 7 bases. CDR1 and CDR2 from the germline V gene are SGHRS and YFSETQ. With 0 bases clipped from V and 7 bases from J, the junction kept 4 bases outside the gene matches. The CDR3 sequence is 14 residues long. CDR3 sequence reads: CASSLGQGRNEQFF. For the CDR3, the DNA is TGCGCCAGCAGCTTGGGACAGGGAAGGAATGAGCAGTTCTTC.

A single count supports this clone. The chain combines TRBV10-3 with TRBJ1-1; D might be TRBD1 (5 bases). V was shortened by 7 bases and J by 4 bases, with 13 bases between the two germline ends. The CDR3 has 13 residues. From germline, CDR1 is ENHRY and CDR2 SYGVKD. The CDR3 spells CAIKQGGSTEAFF. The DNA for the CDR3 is TGTGCCATCAAGCAGGGAGGCAGCACTGAAGCTTTCTTT.

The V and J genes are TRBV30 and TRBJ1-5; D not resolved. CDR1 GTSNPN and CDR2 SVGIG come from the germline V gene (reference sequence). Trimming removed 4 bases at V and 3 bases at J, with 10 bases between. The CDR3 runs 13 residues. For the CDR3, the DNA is TGTGCCTGGACGGAGGGTTACAATCAGCCCCAGCATTTT. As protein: CAWTEGYNQPQHF.

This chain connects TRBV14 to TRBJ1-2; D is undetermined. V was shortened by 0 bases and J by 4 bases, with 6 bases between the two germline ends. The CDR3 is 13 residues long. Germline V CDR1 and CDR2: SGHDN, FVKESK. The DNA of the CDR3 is TGTGCCAGCAGCCAAGAAGTAGCCTATGGCTACACCTTC. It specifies CASSQEVAYGYTF.

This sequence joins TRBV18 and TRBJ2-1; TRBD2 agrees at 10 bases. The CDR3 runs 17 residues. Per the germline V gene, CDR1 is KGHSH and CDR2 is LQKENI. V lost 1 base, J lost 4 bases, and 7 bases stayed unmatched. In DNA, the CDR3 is TGTGCCAGCTCACCACGGTCTAGCGGGAGAGGATACAATGAGCAGTTCTTC. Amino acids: CASSPRSSGRGYNEQFF.

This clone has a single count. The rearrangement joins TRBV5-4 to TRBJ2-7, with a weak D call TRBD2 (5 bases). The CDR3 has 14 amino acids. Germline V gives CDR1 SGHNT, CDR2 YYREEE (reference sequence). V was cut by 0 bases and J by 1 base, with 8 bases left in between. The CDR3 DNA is TGTGCCAGCAGCTTGGTAGCGCAGTCCTACGAGCAGTACTTC. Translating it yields CASSLVAQSYEQYF.

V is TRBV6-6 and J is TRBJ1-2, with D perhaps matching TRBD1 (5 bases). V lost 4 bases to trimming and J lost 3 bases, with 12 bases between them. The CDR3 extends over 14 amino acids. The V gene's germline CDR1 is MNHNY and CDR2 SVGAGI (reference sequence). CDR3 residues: CASSSPGTYYGYTF. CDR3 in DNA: TGTGCCAGCAGTTCCCCAGGGACTTACTATGGCTACACCTTC.

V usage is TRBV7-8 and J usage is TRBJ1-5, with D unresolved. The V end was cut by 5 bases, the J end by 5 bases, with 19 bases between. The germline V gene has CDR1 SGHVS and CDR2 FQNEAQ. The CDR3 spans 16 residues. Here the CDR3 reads CASSRDSGPFDQPQHF. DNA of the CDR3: TGTGCCAGCAGCCGGGATTCGGGTCCTTTCGATCAGCCCCAGCATTTT.

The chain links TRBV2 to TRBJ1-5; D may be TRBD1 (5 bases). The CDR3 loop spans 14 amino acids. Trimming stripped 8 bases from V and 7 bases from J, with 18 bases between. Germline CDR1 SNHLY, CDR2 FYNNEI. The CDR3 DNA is TGTGCCAGCGGAAAGGGGAATAGTTGGCAGCCCCAGCATTTT. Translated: CASGKGNSWQPQHF.

DNA of the CDR3: TGTGCCAGTAGTAAGGGACTAGCGGGAGAAATCCCCTCCAATGAGCAGTTCTTC. Protein product: CASSKGLAGEIPSNEQFF. The chain combines TRBV19 with TRBJ2-1, with TRBD2 matching 14 bases. This CDR3 has 18 residues. V dropped 4 bases and J dropped 6; count of bases not matched to a gene: 11. Germline V lookup: CDR1 LNHDA, CDR2 SQIVND (reference sequence).

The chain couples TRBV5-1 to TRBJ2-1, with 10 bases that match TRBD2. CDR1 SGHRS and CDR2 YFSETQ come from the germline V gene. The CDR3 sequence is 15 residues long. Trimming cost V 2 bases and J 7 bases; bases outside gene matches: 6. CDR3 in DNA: TGCGCCAGCAGCTTTATAAGCGGGAGGGAAAATGAGCAGTTCTTC. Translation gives CASSFISGRENEQFF.

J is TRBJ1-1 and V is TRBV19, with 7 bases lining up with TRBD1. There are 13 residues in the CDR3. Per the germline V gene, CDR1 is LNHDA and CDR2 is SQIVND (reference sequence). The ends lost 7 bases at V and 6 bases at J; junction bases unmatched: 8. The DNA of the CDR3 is TGTGCCAGTACTCACAGGGGAGTGGCTGAAGCTTTCTTT. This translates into CASTHRGVAEAFF.

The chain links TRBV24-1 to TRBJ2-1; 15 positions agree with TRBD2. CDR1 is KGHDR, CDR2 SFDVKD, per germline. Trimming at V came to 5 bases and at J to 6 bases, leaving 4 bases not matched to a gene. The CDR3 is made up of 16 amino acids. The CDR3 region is CATSGRTSGRANEQFF. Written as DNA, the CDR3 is TGTGCCACCAGTGGGCGGACTAGCGGGAGGGCCAATGAGCAGTTCTTC.

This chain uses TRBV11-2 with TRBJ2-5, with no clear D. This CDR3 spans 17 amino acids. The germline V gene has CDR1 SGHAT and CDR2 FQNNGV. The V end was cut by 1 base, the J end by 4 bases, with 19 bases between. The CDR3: CASSLVRLVYTPETQYF. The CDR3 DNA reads TGTGCCAGCAGCTTAGTTCGTCTAGTGTACACCCCAGAGACCCAGTACTTC.

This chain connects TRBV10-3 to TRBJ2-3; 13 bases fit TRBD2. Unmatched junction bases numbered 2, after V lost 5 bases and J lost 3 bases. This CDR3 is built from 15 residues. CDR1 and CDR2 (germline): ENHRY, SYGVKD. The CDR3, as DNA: TGTGCCATCAGTAGACTAGCGGGAGGAACAGATACGCAGTATTTT. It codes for CAISRLAGGTDTQYF.

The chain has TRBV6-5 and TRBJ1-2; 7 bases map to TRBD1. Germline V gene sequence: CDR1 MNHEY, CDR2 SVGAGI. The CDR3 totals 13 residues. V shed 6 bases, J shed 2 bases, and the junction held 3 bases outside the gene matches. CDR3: CASSRRGNYGYTF. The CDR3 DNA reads TGTGCCAGCAGCCGCAGGGGGAACTATGGCTACACCTTC.

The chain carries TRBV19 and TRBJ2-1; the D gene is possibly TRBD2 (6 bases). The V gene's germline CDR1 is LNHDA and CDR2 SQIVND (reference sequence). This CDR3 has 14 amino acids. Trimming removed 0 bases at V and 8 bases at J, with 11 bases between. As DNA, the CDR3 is TGTGCCAGTAGTATAGAAAAGCGGGTCGATGAGCAGTTCTTC. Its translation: CASSIEKRVDEQFF.

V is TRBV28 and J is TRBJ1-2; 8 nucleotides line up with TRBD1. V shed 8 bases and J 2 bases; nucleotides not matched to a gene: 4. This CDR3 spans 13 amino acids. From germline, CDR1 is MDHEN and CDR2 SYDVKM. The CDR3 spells CASAPGGNYGYTF. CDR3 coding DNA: TGTGCCAGCGCTCCAGGGGGCAACTATGGCTACACCTTC.

The CDR3 DNA reads TGCGCCAGCAGCTTGGATGGACAGGGGGCTGGAGCTTTCTTT. This sequence encodes CASSLDGQGAGAFF. The rearrangement joins TRBV5-1 to TRBJ1-1; 11 bases agree with TRBD1. Germline-derived CDR1 and CDR2 are SGHRS and YFSETQ. V lost 0 bases and J lost 10; bases outside the gene matches: 5. The CDR3 loop spans 14 amino acids.

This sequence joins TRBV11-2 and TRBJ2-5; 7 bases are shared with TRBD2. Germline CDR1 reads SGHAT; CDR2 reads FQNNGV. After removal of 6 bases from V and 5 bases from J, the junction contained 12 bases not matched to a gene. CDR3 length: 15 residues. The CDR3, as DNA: TGTGCCAGCAGTCCCTTCGCGGGGGAGGTCGAGACCCAGTACTTC. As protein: CASSPFAGEVETQYF.

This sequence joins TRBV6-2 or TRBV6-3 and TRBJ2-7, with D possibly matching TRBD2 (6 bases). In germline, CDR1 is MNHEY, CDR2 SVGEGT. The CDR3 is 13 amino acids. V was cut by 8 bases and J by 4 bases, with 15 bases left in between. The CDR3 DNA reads TGTGCCAGCCGTTGGGACTCCGCGTACGAGCAGTACTTC. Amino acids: CASRWDSAYEQYF.

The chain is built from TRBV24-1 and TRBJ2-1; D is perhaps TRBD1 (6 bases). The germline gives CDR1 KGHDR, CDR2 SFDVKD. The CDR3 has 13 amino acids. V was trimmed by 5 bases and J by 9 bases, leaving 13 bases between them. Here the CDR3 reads CATSVTPRGEQFF. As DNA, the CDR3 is TGTGCCACCAGTGTCACCCCCAGGGGTGAGCAGTTCTTC.

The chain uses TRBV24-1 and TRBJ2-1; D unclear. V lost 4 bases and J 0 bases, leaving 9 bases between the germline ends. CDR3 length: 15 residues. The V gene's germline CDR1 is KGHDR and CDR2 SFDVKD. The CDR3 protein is CATSERSSSYNEQFF. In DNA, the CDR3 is TGTGCCACCAGTGAACGATCGAGCTCCTACAATGAGCAGTTCTTC.

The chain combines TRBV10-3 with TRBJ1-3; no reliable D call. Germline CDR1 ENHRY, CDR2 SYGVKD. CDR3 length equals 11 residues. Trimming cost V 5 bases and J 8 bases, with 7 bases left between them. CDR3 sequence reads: CAISPRDTIYF. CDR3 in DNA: TGTGCCATCAGTCCCCGCGACACCATATATTTT.

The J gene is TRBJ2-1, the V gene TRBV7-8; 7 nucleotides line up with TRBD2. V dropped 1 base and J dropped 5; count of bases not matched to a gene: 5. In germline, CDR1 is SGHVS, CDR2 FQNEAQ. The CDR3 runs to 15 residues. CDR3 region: CASSLGLAVNNEQFF. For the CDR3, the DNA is TGTGCCAGCAGCTTAGGGCTAGCGGTTAACAATGAGCAGTTCTTC.

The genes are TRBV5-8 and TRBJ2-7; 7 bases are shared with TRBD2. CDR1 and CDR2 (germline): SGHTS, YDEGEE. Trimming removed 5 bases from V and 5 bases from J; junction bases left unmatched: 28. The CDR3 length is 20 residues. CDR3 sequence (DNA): TGTGCCAGCAGACCCTTTTGGGGGTCGGACGGCGCGGGAGTAACCAACGAGCAGTACTTC. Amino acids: CASRPFWGSDGAGVTNEQYF. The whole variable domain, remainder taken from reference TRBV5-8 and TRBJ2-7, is EAGVTQSPTHLIKTRGQQATLRCSPISGHTSVYWYQQALGLGLQFLLWYDEGEERNRGNFPPRFSGRQFPNYSSELNVNALELEDSALYLCASRPFWGSDGAGVTNEQYFGPGTRLTVT.

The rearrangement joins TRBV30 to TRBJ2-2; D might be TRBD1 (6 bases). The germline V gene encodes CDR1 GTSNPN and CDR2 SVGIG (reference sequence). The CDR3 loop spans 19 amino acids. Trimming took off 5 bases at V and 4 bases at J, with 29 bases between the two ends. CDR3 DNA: TGTGCCTGGTATTCCGGCCTCGTTATTGGGACCAGGGGCACCGGGGAGCTGTTTTTT. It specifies CAWYSGLVIGTRGTGELFF. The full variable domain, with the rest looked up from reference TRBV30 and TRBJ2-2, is SQTIHQWPATLVQPVGSPLSLECTVEGTSNPNLYWYRQAAGRGLQLLFYSVGIGQISSEVPQNLSASRPQDRQFILSSKKLLLSDSGFYLCAWYSGLVIGTRGTGELFFGEGSRLTVL.

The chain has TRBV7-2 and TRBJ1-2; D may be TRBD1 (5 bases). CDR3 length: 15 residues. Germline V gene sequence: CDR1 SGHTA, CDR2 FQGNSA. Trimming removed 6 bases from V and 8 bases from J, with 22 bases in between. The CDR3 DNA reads TGTGCCAGCAGACTGAATAATCGGGGGATTAAGGGCTACACCTTC. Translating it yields CASRLNNRGIKGYTF.

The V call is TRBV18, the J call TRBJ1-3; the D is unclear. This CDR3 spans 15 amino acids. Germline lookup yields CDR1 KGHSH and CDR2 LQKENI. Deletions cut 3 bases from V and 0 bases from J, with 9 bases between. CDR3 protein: CASSPTGNSGNTIYF. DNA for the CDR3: TGTGCCAGCTCACCCACGGGAAACTCTGGAAACACCATATATTTT.